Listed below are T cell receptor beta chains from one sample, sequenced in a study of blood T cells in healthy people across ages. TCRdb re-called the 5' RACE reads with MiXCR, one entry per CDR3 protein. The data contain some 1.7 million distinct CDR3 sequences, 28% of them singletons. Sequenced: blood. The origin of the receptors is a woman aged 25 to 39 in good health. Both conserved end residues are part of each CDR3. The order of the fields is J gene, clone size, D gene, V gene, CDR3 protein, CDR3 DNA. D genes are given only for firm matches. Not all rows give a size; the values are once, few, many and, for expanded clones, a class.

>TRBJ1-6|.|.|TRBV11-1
CASSYRDYQSSYNSPLHF
TGTGCCAGCAGCTACCGGGACTACCAGAGCTCCTATAATTCACCCCTCCACTTT
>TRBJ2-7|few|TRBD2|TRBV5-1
CASSPEPTSFEQYF
TGCGCCAGCAGCCCGGAGCCGACTAGCTTCGAGCAGTACTTC
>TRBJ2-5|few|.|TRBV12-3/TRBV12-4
CASSPSGTPRETQYF
TGTGCCAGCAGCCCCTCCGGGACACCAAGAGAGACCCAGTACTTC
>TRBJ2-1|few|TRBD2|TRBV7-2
CASSLGAGTSGSDEQFF
TGTGCCAGCAGCTTAGGGGCCGGGACTAGCGGGAGTGATGAGCAGTTCTTC
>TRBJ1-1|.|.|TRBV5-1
CASSPGGLGEGTEAFF
TGCGCCAGCAGCCCTGGAGGGCTGGGGGAAGGAACTGAAGCTTTCTTT
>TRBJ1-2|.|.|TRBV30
CAWSGDGTNYGYTF
TGTGCCTGGAGTGGGGACGGGACTAACTATGGCTACACCTTC
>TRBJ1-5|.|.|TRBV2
CASSDSYRSRPQHF
TGTGCCAGCAGTGACTCTTACAGGTCTCGGCCCCAGCATTTT
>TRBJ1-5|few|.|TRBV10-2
CASSEPTGRGDQPQHF
TGCGCCAGCAGTGAGCCTACAGGGAGGGGGGATCAGCCCCAGCATTTT
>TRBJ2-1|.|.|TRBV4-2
CAAQGGDYNEQFF
TGTGCAGCCCAGGGGGGGGATTACAATGAGCAGTTCTTC
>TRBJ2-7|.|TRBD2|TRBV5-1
CASSWASGGYEQYF
TGCGCCAGCAGCTGGGCTAGCGGGGGGTACGAGCAGTACTTC
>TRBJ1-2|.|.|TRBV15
CATSRVDGVVANYGYTF
TGTGCCACCAGCAGAGTCGATGGGGTGGTTGCAAACTATGGCTACACCTTC
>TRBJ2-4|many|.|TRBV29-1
CSVVRTLAKNIQYF
TGCAGCGTTGTACGAACCCTAGCCAAAAACATTCAGTACTTC
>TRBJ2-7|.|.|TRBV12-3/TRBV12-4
CASSLTTGPEQYF
TGTGCCAGCAGTTTAACTACAGGCCCCGAGCAGTACTTC
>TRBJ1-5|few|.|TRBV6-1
CATADGYNQPQHF
TGTGCCACTGCGGACGGATACAATCAGCCCCAGCATTTT
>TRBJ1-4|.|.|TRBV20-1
CSAKSFAAGSNEKRFF
.
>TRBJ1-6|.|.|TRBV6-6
CASTGMSVTNSPLHF
TGTGCCAGCACCGGGATGTCCGTGACAAATTCACCCCTCCACTTT
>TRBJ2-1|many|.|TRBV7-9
CASSISGFSYNEQFF
TGTGCCAGCAGCATAAGCGGTTTTTCCTACAATGAGCAGTTCTTC
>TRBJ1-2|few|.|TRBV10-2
CASSDAGDGYTF
TGCGCCAGCAGTGACGCAGGGGATGGCTACACCTTC
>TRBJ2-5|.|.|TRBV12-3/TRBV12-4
CASSPTGRAGETQYF
TGTGCCAGCAGCCCAACTGGACGAGCGGGAGAGACCCAGTACTTC
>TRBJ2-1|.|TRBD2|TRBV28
CASSFPSGYNEQFF
TGTGCCAGCAGTTTCCCTAGCGGCTACAATGAGCAGTTCTTC
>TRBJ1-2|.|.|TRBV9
CASSSPLPQVRYTF
TGTGCCAGCAGCTCCCCCCTCCCCCAGGTTCGATACACCTTC
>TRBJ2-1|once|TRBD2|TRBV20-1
CSATSGRKQFF
TGCAGTGCAACTAGCGGGAGGAAGCAGTTCTTC
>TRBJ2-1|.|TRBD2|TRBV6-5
CASSYNNPQRLAGGHNEQFF
TGTGCCAGCAGTTACAATAACCCACAGCGACTAGCGGGAGGGCACAATGAGCAGTTCTTC
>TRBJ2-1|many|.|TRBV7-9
CASSLRAFIYDYNEQFF
TGTGCCAGCAGCTTAAGGGCCTTCATTTACGATTACAATGAGCAGTTCTTC
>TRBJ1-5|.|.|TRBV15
CATSREEGPHQPQHF
TGTGCCACCAGCAGAGAGGAGGGCCCCCATCAGCCCCAGCATTTT
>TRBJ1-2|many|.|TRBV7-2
CASSPTGKINYGYTF
TGTGCCAGCAGCCCGACAGGAAAGATTAACTATGGCTACACCTTC
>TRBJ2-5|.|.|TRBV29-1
CSVDGGGAGETQYF
TGCAGCGTTGATGGAGGGGGGGCGGGTGAGACCCAGTACTTC
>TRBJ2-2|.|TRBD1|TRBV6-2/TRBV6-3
CASSNRGDTGELFF
TGTGCCAGCAGTAACAGGGGGGACACCGGGGAGCTGTTTTTT
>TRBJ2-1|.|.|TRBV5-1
CASSLGGIFKETQFF
TGCGCCAGCAGCTTGGGCGGAATATTCAAAGAGACCCAGTTCTTC
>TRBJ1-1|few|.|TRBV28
CASSRISGRGNTEAFF
TGTGCCAGCAGCAGGATCTCGGGACGGGGAAACACTGAAGCTTTCTTT
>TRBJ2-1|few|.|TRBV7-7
CASSPRGEGEQFF
TGTGCCAGCAGCCCCCGGGGCGAAGGAGAGCAGTTCTTC
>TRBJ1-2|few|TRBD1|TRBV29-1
CSVRTGGGGYTF
TGCAGCGTTCGGACAGGGGGCGGTGGCTACACCTTC
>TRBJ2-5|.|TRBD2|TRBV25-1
CASGRRTSEETQYF
TGTGCCAGCGGCCGCCGGACTAGCGAAGAGACCCAGTACTTC
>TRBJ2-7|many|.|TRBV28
CASSFNVVYEQYF
TGTGCCAGCAGTTTTAATGTTGTCTACGAGCAGTACTTC
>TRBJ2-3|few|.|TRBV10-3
CAIAGTGTNGGTQYF
TGTGCCATCGCGGGAACCGGGACAAACGGGGGTACGCAGTATTTT
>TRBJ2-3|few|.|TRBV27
CASSFRPTTDTQYF
TGTGCCAGCAGTTTCCGACCTACGACAGATACGCAGTATTTT
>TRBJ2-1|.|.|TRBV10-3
CAISDSSGTATYNEQFF
TGTGCCATCAGTGATTCCTCCGGGACCGCCACCTACAATGAGCAGTTCTTC
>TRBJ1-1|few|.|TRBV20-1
CSASRGAMNTEAFF
TGCAGTGCTAGTCGAGGGGCGATGAACACTGAAGCTTTCTTT
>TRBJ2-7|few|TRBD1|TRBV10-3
CAISDLGQGTYEQYF
TGTGCCATCAGTGATTTGGGACAGGGGACCTACGAGCAGTACTTC
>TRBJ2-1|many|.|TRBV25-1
CASSEGPYNEQFF
TGTGCCAGCAGTGAGGGACCCTACAATGAGCAGTTCTTC